This TCR beta chain was observed in a study of blood T cells in healthy people across ages. With a J-beta primer mix and a sample-barcoded 5' primer, a second PCR ran roughly 7 to 11 cycles. TCRdb called the 5' RACE reads again in MiXCR, with one record for every CDR3 protein. The sample carries 600,000 to 800,000 distinct CDR3 sequences, under 25% recorded once. Deletions cut 3 bases from V and 1 base from J, with 10 bases between. The CDR3 has 15 amino acids. Germline values: CDR1 SGHTA, CDR2 FQGNSA. This clonotype was counted between two and nine times. The total RNA that was extracted per sample amounted to at least 5.5 micrograms.

Material for sequencing was blood. This clonotype was obtained from a man between 65 and 85 years old in good health. The gene calls are TRBV7-2 and TRBJ2-1, with no clear D. The CDR3 is CASSFSDSSYNEQFF. The CDR3, as DNA: TGTGCCAGCAGCTTTTCTGACTCTTCCTACAATGAGCAGTTCTTC.